This TCR beta chain was retrieved from a study of cytomegalovirus exposure and HLA in healthy donors. Primers: 60 Vbeta forward and 13 Jbeta reverse. Profiling relied on immunoSEQ multiplex PCR, and the TCRdb table lists in-frame clones only, not all of them. The sample includes about 130,000 clones, about four fifths seen only once; the top ten take over 1%. CDR1 is SNHLY and CDR2 is FYNNEI in the germline V gene. J gave up 5 bases and V 8 bases, and 6 bases lay outside the gene matches. The CDR3 has 13 residues. Sequenced material: PBMCs. The chain uses TRBV2 and TRBJ1-2, with 9 bases fitting TRBD1. The sequence came from a human donor in good health. CDR3 nucleotides: TGTGCCAGCTCCGGGACAGGGTCTTATGGCTACACCTTC. Protein sequence: CASSGTGSYGYTF.